These 30 T cell receptor beta chains originate from one sample sequenced in a study of T cells in Graves' hyperthyroidism and ophthalmopathy. TCR beta CDR3 regions were amplified from RNA transcripts. The TCR CDR3 first-round RT-PCR relied on the HTBI primer set. Using its own MiXCR run on the multiplex PCR reads, TCRdb lists one record per CDR3 protein. This repertoire shows about 360,000 distinct CDR3 sequences, around 14% found once; its top ten account for about 27%. Specimen: blood. The receptors come from a young woman with Graves' hyperthyroidism that later progressed to Graves' ophthalmopathy.

The gene calls are TRBV5-4 and TRBJ2-1; D may match TRBD1 or TRBD2 (6 bases each). CDR1 is SGHNT, CDR2 YYREEE, per germline (reference sequence). Between the trimmed V and J ends, which lost 4 bases and 8 bases, there was a span of 13 bases. CDR3 length: 13 residues. The CDR3 sequence: CASSSTRGDEQFF. The CDR3, as DNA: TGTGCCAGCAGCAGCACTAGGGGGGATGAGCAGTTCTTC.

This clonotype was detected a few times. The rearrangement joins TRBV12-3 or TRBV12-4 to TRBJ2-1, with a weak D call TRBD1 (7 bases). Trimming removed 10 bases from V and 6 bases from J, with 13 bases in between. The CDR3 has 12 residues. This CDR3 is CATRGVANEQFF. CDR3 in DNA: TGTGCCACCAGGGGGGTGGCCAATGAGCAGTTCTTC.

This clonotype has a handful of counts. The J gene is TRBJ2-1, the V gene TRBV4-1; the match to TRBD2 covers 12 bases. The CDR3 runs 16 residues. Germline CDR1 reads MGHRA; CDR2 reads YSYEKL. J gave up 7 bases and V 6 bases, and 10 bases lay outside the gene matches. CDR3 sequence (DNA): TGCGCCAGCAGTCGACTACTAGCGGGAGGAATGAATGAGCAGTTCTTC. This gives the protein CASSRLLAGGMNEQFF.

This clonotype was detected ten times or more. The chain carries TRBV5-1 and TRBJ2-7, with TRBD1 matching 11 bases. V was clipped by 4 bases and J by 4 bases; unmatched bases: 7. The CDR3 runs to 15 residues. The germline V gene has CDR1 SGHRS and CDR2 YFSETQ. This CDR3 is CASSTRTGGKYEQYF. DNA of the CDR3: TGCGCCAGCAGCACCAGGACAGGGGGCAAGTACGAGCAGTACTTC.

This clonotype came up many times. This rearrangement joins TRBV13 to TRBJ2-7; tentatively, D is TRBD1 (6 bases). The CDR3 covers 15 residues. Trimming removed 1 base at V and 6 bases at J, with 16 bases between. Germline CDR1 is PRHDT and CDR2 is FYEKMQ (reference sequence). The CDR3 sequence: CASSLVRRGRLEQYF. CDR3 coding DNA: TGTGCCAGCAGCTTAGTTCGCAGGGGTAGGCTCGAGCAGTACTTC.

This clonotype was counted ten times or more. The rearrangement links TRBV12-3 or TRBV12-4 to TRBJ1-1; 8 positions match TRBD1. The CDR3 consists of 16 residues. V was clipped by 5 bases and J by 1 base; unmatched bases: 9. The CDR3 spells CASSTQGANPNTEAFF. DNA of the CDR3: TGTGCCAGCAGTACCCAGGGGGCGAACCCGAACACTGAAGCTTTCTTT.

Many counts were recorded for this clonotype. This CDR3 is CASSLSLQGVSEAFF. CDR3 coding DNA: TGTGCCAGCAGTTTATCCCTACAGGGAGTGAGTGAAGCTTTCTTT. The chain recombines TRBV28 with TRBJ1-1; D might be TRBD1 (6 bases). From germline, CDR1 is MDHEN and CDR2 SYDVKM. V was pared by 1 base and J by 7 bases, with 16 bases between. This CDR3 spans 15 amino acids. The full variable domain, completed using reference TRBV28 and TRBJ1-1, is DVKVTQSSRYLVKRTGEKVFLECVQDMDHENMFWYRQDPGLGLRLIYFSYDVKMKEKGDIPEGYSVSREKKERFSLILESASTNQTSMYLCASSLSLQGVSEAFFGQGTRLTVV.

This clonotype occurred once. This sequence joins TRBV19 and TRBJ2-7; D is possibly TRBD2 (5 bases). Trimming removed 5 bases at V and 9 bases at J, with 14 bases between. The CDR3 length is 12 residues. Germline loops: CDR1 LNHDA, CDR2 SQIVND (reference sequence). The CDR3 DNA reads TGTGCCAGTAGTCCCTTCCCGGGAATGCAGTACTTC. It codes for CASSPFPGMQYF.

This clonotype has at least ten counts. The CDR3 DNA is TGTGCCAGCTCAGAAACCCTTAATCAGCCCCAGCATTTT. It translates to CASSETLNQPQHF. V is TRBV18 and J is TRBJ1-5; D is undetermined. V was shortened by 5 bases and J by 4 bases, with 9 bases between the two germline ends. Germline V gene sequence: CDR1 KGHSH, CDR2 LQKENI. The length of the CDR3 is 13 residues.

Points on this clonotype: One base away lies a much larger clone, so this may be a sequencing read error. The chain employs TRBV11-2 and TRBJ2-7; possible D gene TRBD1, 5 bases. The CDR3 is 13 amino acids. The germline V gene encodes CDR1 SGHAT and CDR2 FQNNGV. Here the CDR3 DNA reads TGTGCCAGCAGCCGCACAGGAGACCACGAGCTGTACTTC. Its protein product is CASSRTGDHELYF.

V is TRBV14 and J is TRBJ2-5, with 11 bases that match TRBD2. This CDR3 has 15 residues. With V trimmed by 3 bases and J by 8 bases, 8 bases remained unmatched. Looked up from germline, CDR1 is SGHDN and CDR2 is FVKESK. CDR3 in amino acids: CASSQGTSGKRTQYF. The CDR3, as DNA: TGTGCCAGCAGCCAGGGGACTAGCGGCAAGAGAACCCAGTACTTC.

This clonotype came up once. The gene calls are TRBV4-1 and TRBJ2-1, with 9 bases that match TRBD2. Germline V gene lookup returns CDR1 MGHRA and CDR2 YSYEKL. Unmatched junction bases numbered 6, after V lost 4 bases and J lost 5 bases. CDR3 length: 15 amino acids. CDR3 sequence (DNA): TGCGCCAGCAGCCCCCTAGCGGGAATTAACAATGAGCAGTTCTTC. Its translation: CASSPLAGINNEQFF.

This clonotype was counted many times. The CDR3 spells CASRKDRGGTEAFF. The DNA for the CDR3 is TGTGCCAGCAGGAAAGACAGGGGGGGCACTGAAGCTTTCTTT. The chain carries TRBV6-1 and TRBJ1-1, with TRBD1 matching 9 bases. After removal of 6 bases from V and 4 bases from J, the junction contained 6 bases not matched to a gene. Germline V lookup: CDR1 MNHNS, CDR2 SASEGT. CDR3 length: 14 amino acids.

The rearrangement links TRBV12-3 or TRBV12-4 to TRBJ2-1; a possible D gene is TRBD2 (7 bases). The CDR3 consists of 15 residues. V lost 3 bases and J lost 6, with 15 bases in between. In DNA form, the CDR3 reads TGTGCCAGCAGTTTGGGTTCGGGGGGCACCAATGAGCAGTTCTTC. It yields the protein CASSLGSGGTNEQFF.

This chain uses TRBV6-2 or TRBV6-3 with TRBJ2-7; TRBD1 might be the D (5 bases). The V and J ends lost 0 bases and 5 bases respectively, with 8 bases between them. The CDR3 runs 13 residues. CDR1 MNHEY and CDR2 SVGEGT come from the germline V gene. The CDR3 region is CASSYSIGDEQYF. CDR3 coding DNA: TGTGCCAGCAGTTACTCGATAGGGGACGAGCAGTACTTC.

This clonotype was detected only once. This may stem from a read error, because a much larger clone lies one nucleotide away. The chain links TRBV6-1 to TRBJ2-2; 7 bases line up with TRBD2. The CDR3 spans 14 residues. The ends lost 7 bases at V and 5 bases at J; junction bases unmatched: 7. The germline CDR1 and CDR2 sequences are MNHNS and SASEGT. The CDR3 protein is CASTEVLATGELFF. In DNA form, the CDR3 reads TGTGCCAGCACGGAGGTACTAGCGACCGGGGAGCTGTTTTTT.

The chain has TRBV10-1 and TRBJ2-3, with D unclear. This CDR3 comprises 14 residues. Trimming took off 3 bases at V and 4 bases at J, with 11 bases between the two ends. In germline, CDR1 is WNHNN, CDR2 SYGVQD (reference sequence). The CDR3: CASSDGRAPDTQYF. In DNA, the CDR3 is TGCGCCAGCAGTGACGGTAGGGCCCCAGATACGCAGTATTTT.

This clonotype was counted a single time. The rearrangement links TRBV5-1 to TRBJ2-5; D gene uncertain. The V gene lost 5 bases and the J gene lost 9 bases, with 14 bases spanning the gap. CDR1 and CDR2 from the germline V gene are SGHRS and YFSETQ. The CDR3 runs to 12 residues. This chain's CDR3 is CASRVGPRPQYF. CDR3 bases: TGCGCCAGCAGGGTGGGCCCCAGGCCCCAGTACTTC.

The chain employs TRBV4-1 and TRBJ2-1; 8 bases agree with TRBD2. With V trimmed by 1 base and J by 6 bases, 5 bases remained unmatched. The germline V gene encodes CDR1 MGHRA and CDR2 YSYEKL. The CDR3 spans 15 residues. The CDR3 sequence is CASSQVVSGINEQFF. The DNA of the CDR3 is TGCGCCAGCAGCCAAGTGGTTAGCGGGATCAATGAGCAGTTCTTC.

This clonotype was seen at least ten times. The chain recombines TRBV20-1 with TRBJ2-1, with a possible D match to TRBD1 (5 bases). CDR3 size: 13 residues. Germline CDR1 is DFQATT and CDR2 is SNEGSKA (reference sequence). The V end was cut by 2 bases, the J end by 4 bases, with 9 bases between. The DNA of the CDR3 is TGCAGTGCTAGAAAGGACATTTACAATGAGCAGTTCTTC. Its translation: CSARKDIYNEQFF.

The chain joins TRBV4-3 to TRBJ2-3; 11 bases align to TRBD2. With 3 bases clipped from V and 4 bases from J, the junction kept 3 bases outside the gene matches. CDR3 size: 15 residues. Germline-derived CDR1 and CDR2 are LGHNA and YSLEER. The CDR3 here is CASSQTSGIADTQYF. The CDR3 DNA reads as TGCGCCAGCAGCCAGACTAGCGGGATAGCAGATACGCAGTATTTT.

This clonotype was found many times. V usage is TRBV27 and J usage is TRBJ1-2; 9 bases are shared with TRBD1. The length of the CDR3 is 15 residues. V lost 7 bases, J lost 4 bases, and 10 bases stayed unmatched. Germline values: CDR1 MNHEY, CDR2 SMNVEV (reference sequence). CDR3 region: CASTPRGQGVYGYTF. Written as DNA, the CDR3 is TGTGCCAGCACCCCGCGGGGACAGGGTGTCTATGGCTACACCTTC.

In this sample, this clonotype turned up many times. This chain connects TRBV10-3 to TRBJ2-7; D ambiguous. CDR3 length: 13 residues. The V gene's germline CDR1 is ENHRY and CDR2 SYGVKD. Deletions cut 7 bases from V and 2 bases from J, with 12 bases between. CDR3 in amino acids: CAITADVTYEQYF. The CDR3 DNA sequence: TGTGCCATCACCGCGGACGTAACCTACGAGCAGTACTTC.

The chain is built from TRBV12-3 or TRBV12-4 and TRBJ2-1; D call uncertain. V lost 4 bases, J lost 0 bases, and 16 bases lay in between. The CDR3 length is 17 residues. CDR3 amino acids: CASSSPEWPSSYNEQFF. In DNA, the CDR3 is TGTGCCAGCAGTTCACCGGAGTGGCCGAGCTCCTACAATGAGCAGTTCTTC.

This clonotype was counted many times. Its ends do not fully match the called genes, so a read error is possible. The genes are TRBV5-1 and TRBJ2-3, with D perhaps TRBD1 (5 bases). Germline CDR1 is SGHRS and CDR2 is YFSETQ. The CDR3 contains 13 residues. The CDR3 DNA reads as TGTGCCAGCAGCTTCCAGGGCACGGATACGCAGTATTTT. Translating it yields CASSFQGTDTQYF.

The chain has TRBV29-1 and TRBJ2-3, with D possibly being TRBD2 (5 bases). Germline CDR1 reads SQVTM; CDR2 reads ANQGSEA. Trimming left V 7 bases short and J 4 bases short, with 18 bases between. This CDR3 is 14 amino acids long. CDR3 region: CSAPGLAPADTQYF. The CDR3 DNA reads TGCAGCGCCCCAGGACTTGCCCCCGCAGATACGCAGTATTTT.

This clonotype was recorded at least ten times. The CDR3 DNA reads TGCGCCAGCAGCTCCCTATCTAGCGGGAGGGCCCTCTACAATGAGCAGTTCTTC. Translated, it gives CASSSLSSGRALYNEQFF. This chain links TRBV5-1 with TRBJ2-1, with 12 bases aligning to TRBD2. CDR1 SGHRS and CDR2 YFSETQ come from the germline V gene. V shed 3 bases, J shed 3 bases, and the junction held 10 bases outside the gene matches. This CDR3 has 18 residues.

This clonotype came up many times. The V call is TRBV7-6, the J call TRBJ2-1; 9 nucleotides match TRBD2. Germline assignment: CDR1 SGHVS and CDR2 FNYEAQ. The CDR3 extends over 15 amino acids. With V trimmed by 1 base and J by 6 bases, 4 bases remained unmatched. The CDR3 DNA sequence: TGTGCCAGCAGCTTAGGTAGCGGGGGTCGCAATGAGCAGTTCTTC. Protein product: CASSLGSGGRNEQFF.

V usage is TRBV6-4 and J usage is TRBJ2-2; no reliable D call. This CDR3 is built from 14 residues. Germline V gene data show CDR1 as MRHNA and CDR2 as SNTAGT. Trimming stripped 2 bases from V and 7 bases from J, with 11 bases between. CDR3 amino acids: CASSDGEYGGELFF. The CDR3 DNA reads as TGTGCCAGCAGTGACGGAGAGTATGGCGGGGAGCTGTTTTTT.

This clonotype has at least ten counts. V is TRBV12-5 and J is TRBJ2-2; 11 bases agree with TRBD2. Germline CDR1 and CDR2: LGHNT and FRNRAP. The length of the CDR3 is 16 residues. Germline trimming cut 2 bases from V and 5 bases from J; bases unmatched to any gene: 4. The CDR3 is CASGLYGLAGTGELFF. The CDR3 DNA sequence: TGTGCTAGTGGTTTGTACGGACTAGCGGGTACCGGGGAGCTGTTTTTT.